The clone carrying this T cell receptor beta chain was counted many times. Its antigen is not identified. The record originates from a study of T cells in Graves' hyperthyroidism and ophthalmopathy. Study context: Peripheral blood specimens were obtained at initial diagnosis, prior to any treatment. Study-wide results and caveats: Most thyroid clonotypes expanded above 0.001 appeared in blood too.

V shed 4 bases, J shed 12 bases, and the junction held 12 bases outside the gene matches. This CDR3 has 14 amino acids. Amplified regions were TCR beta CDR3 sequences from RNA transcripts. During a first-round RT-PCR of the TCR CDR3, the HTBI primer set was used. TCRdb recomputed calls from the multiplex PCR reads with MiXCR, one row per CDR3 protein. The sample lists hundreds of thousands of distinct CDR3 sequences, roughly 13% occurring once. Uncontrolled infection, other autoimmune disease, pregnancy or lactation disqualified patients from enrolment. Diagnostic assessment was based on clinical symptoms, serum thyroxine and TRAb, thyroid ultrasound and orbital computed tomography.

Sequenced sample: blood. The rearrangement links TRBV12-3 or TRBV12-4 to TRBJ2-1; 7 positions match TRBD2. The sequence derives from a woman under 30 with Graves' hyperthyroidism. CDR3 protein: CASSSLAGGVGQFF. The CDR3 region has the DNA TGTGCCAGCAGTTCCTTAGCGGGTGGGGTTGGGCAGTTCTTC.